The next 8 T cell receptor beta chains were all read from a single sample in a study of PD-1 blockade in classical Hodgkin lymphoma (TCRdb year 2020). The library relied on the immunoSEQ multiplex PCR assay. The clones in this table, taken by TCRdb from immuneACCESS, are in-frame only. Not every clone is retained; where verified, under half of the shortfall comes from an unresolved V gene, and the cause of the rest is unknown. The sample table shows about 12,000 clones, and about nine tenths are seen once. 0.8% to 1% of the sample goes to the ten largest clones. This specimen's time point label, interpreted: cycle 4 day 1 (C4D1), after more than five weeks of nivolumab. Every trial patient had relapsed following autologous stem cell transplantation, and prior brentuximab vedotin exposure was what differed among cohorts A, B and C. Magnetic negative selection with a Miltenyi CD4+ T cell isolation kit was used to purify CD4+ T cells from thawed PBMCs.

The sample consisted of CD4+ T cells from blood, taken before the fourth cycle of nivolumab. Every receptor here comes from a human donor with classical Hodgkin lymphoma.

This clone has a single count. The DNA for the CDR3 is TGTGCCAGCAGCTCCTACCGTTGGGACAGGAGCACCTACGAGCAGTACTTC. Encoded protein: CASSSYRWDRSTYEQYF. This chain connects TRBV5-6 to TRBJ2-7, with 8 positions matching TRBD1. V lost 3 bases to trimming and J lost 2 bases; unmatched junction nucleotides: 13. Germline CDR1 SGHDT, CDR2 YYEEEE. CDR3 size: 17 residues.

For the CDR3, the DNA is TGCGCCAGCAGTCAAAGGACCGGGGAGCTGTTTTTT. Residues: CASSQRTGELFF. The chain employs TRBV23-1 and TRBJ2-2; D call uncertain. TRBV23-1 is marked as an open reading frame, function uncertain. This CDR3 is built from 12 residues. Trimming pared 2 bases from V and 5 bases from J, leaving 3 bases between.

The chain couples TRBV9 to TRBJ1-1; D may be TRBD1 (5 bases). CDR1 and CDR2 (germline): SGDLS, YYNGEE. V lost 1 base and J 4 bases, leaving 20 bases between the germline ends. The CDR3 is made up of 17 amino acids. CDR3 in DNA: TGTGCCAGCAGCGTATCCGGCAGGGCAGGCGTGGGCACTGAAGCTTTCTTT. Protein product: CASSVSGRAGVGTEAFF.

This clone was recorded a few times. The J gene is TRBJ2-5, the V gene TRBV9; D is perhaps TRBD1 (5 bases). Germline CDR1 SGDLS, CDR2 YYNGEE. V was cut by 3 bases and J by 1 base, with 7 bases left in between. The CDR3 runs 13 residues. Written as DNA, the CDR3 is TGTGCCAGCAGCGGGGGCCCCCAAGAGACCCAGTACTTC. Its protein is CASSGGPQETQYF.

The V and J genes are TRBV5-8 and TRBJ1-5; D is uncertain. The CDR3 is 16 amino acids. Trimming stripped 9 bases from V and 2 bases from J, with 21 bases between. Germline lookup yields CDR1 SGHTS and CDR2 YDEGEE. This chain's CDR3 is CATEDGVRSGNQPQHF. In nucleotides, the CDR3 is TGTGCCACCGAAGACGGGGTAAGGAGTGGCAATCAGCCCCAGCATTTT.

The chain combines TRBV7-8 with TRBJ2-7; 9 bases agree with TRBD1. V lost 5 bases and J lost 2; bases outside the gene matches: 7. Germline CDR1 and CDR2: SGHVS and FQNEAQ. The CDR3 runs to 15 residues. The chain's CDR3 is CASSRLGQGPYEQYF. CDR3 nucleotides: TGTGCCAGCAGCCGCCTAGGACAGGGGCCCTACGAGCAGTACTTC. The complete variable domain, with remaining parts taken from reference TRBV7-8 and TRBJ2-7, reads GAGVSQSPRYKVAKRGQDVALRCDPISGHVSLFWYQQALGQGPEFLTYFQNEAQLDKSGLPSDRFFAERPEGSVSTLKIQRTQQEDSAVYLCASSRLGQGPYEQYFGPGTRLTVT.

The genes are TRBV25-1 and TRBJ1-6; D is uncertain. The CDR3 has 14 residues. CDR1 and CDR2 (germline): MGHDK, SYGVNS. Trimming shortened V by 5 bases and J by 3 bases, and 8 bases separated the two germline ends. Here the CDR3 reads CASSLRHYNSPLHF. As DNA, the CDR3 is TGTGCCAGCAGTCTACGGCACTATAATTCACCCCTCCACTTT.

The rearrangement uses TRBV7-8 and TRBJ2-4; D tentatively reads TRBD1 or TRBD2 (5 bases each). Germline CDR1 is SGHVS and CDR2 is FQNEAQ. Trimming shortened V by 6 bases and J by 3 bases, and 9 bases separated the two germline ends. The CDR3 extends over 13 amino acids. CDR3 coding DNA: TGTGCCAGCAGGGGACCTTACAAAAACATTCAGTACTTC. This sequence encodes CASRGPYKNIQYF. Full variable domain (missing parts from reference TRBV7-8 and TRBJ2-4): GAGVSQSPRYKVAKRGQDVALRCDPISGHVSLFWYQQALGQGPEFLTYFQNEAQLDKSGLPSDRFFAERPEGSVSTLKIQRTQQEDSAVYLCASRGPYKNIQYFGAGTRLSVL.